This TCR beta chain was sequenced in a study of identical twins. Points from the study as a whole: Twins' surplus sharing was weaker for beta out-of-frame sequences.

This clonotype was seen a handful of times. Its specificity is unknown. One entry per CDR3 protein, called by TCRdb with MiXCR from the 5' RACE reads. Counted here are about 530,000 distinct CDR3 sequences, approximately 20% occurring once; the ten biggest clones make up approximately 0.48%. The V gene end was trimmed by 3 bases and the J gene end by 3 bases; junction bases not matched to a gene: 4. Germline loops: CDR1 KGHDR, CDR2 SFDVKD. The CDR3 is 17 amino acids. Another study also made use of these data, one on yellow fever vaccine responses in identical twins.

The chain carries TRBV24-1 and TRBJ2-1; TRBD2 agrees at 13 bases. Sequencing used CD4+ T cells sorted from blood. The clonotype comes from a young woman in good health. CDR3 amino acids: CATSDLRTSGSYNEQFF. DNA for the CDR3: TGTGCCACCAGTGATCTCCGGACTAGCGGGAGCTACAATGAGCAGTTCTTC.